This T cell receptor (beta chain) stems from a study of blood T cell repertoires in COVID-19. Sequenced by immunoSEQ multiplex PCR; TCRdb stores in-frame clones only, minus some. The table lists some 190,000 clones, 80% of them singletons. The J segment lost 0 bases and the V segment lost 8 bases, leaving 1 base of the junction unmatched. In germline, CDR1 is SEHNR, CDR2 FQNEAQ (reference sequence). The CDR3 has 13 amino acids. Material for sequencing was PBMCs or T cells enriched from blood (not recorded which). The source is a man aged 60-69 years who had been exposed to COVID-19. The gene calls are TRBV7-9 and TRBJ2-3; 8 bases agree with TRBD2. The CDR3 reads CASRGGSTDTQYF. In DNA, the CDR3 is TGTGCCAGCCGGGGGGGGAGCACAGATACGCAGTATTTT.